This T cell receptor beta chain was sequenced in a study of control samples from healthy donors and cancer patients. V shed 1 base and J shed 9 bases, with 17 bases lying between them. Germline CDR1 reads SGHRS; CDR2 reads YFSETQ. The length of the CDR3 is 15 residues. Only in-frame clones appear in the TCRdb table, and some are missing; sequencing was by immunoSEQ multiplex PCR. Among roughly 190,000 clones listed, roughly nine tenths were seen once. V usage is TRBV5-1 and J usage is TRBJ2-1; the D gene could be TRBD1 or TRBD2 (5 bases each). The clonotype comes from a young man in good health. Specimen: blood. The CDR3 is CASSLYAGREGEQFF. CDR3 DNA: TGCGCCAGCAGCTTGTACGCAGGGAGAGAGGGTGAGCAGTTCTTC.